The T cell receptor (beta chain) described here comes from a study of blood T cell repertoires in COVID-19. Overall study: T cells, B-cell-depleted T cells, or PBMCs provided the cDNA or gDNA that served as material.

The V gene's germline CDR1 is MNHNY and CDR2 SVGAGI (reference sequence). V gave up 6 bases and J gave up 4 bases, with 15 bases separating them. The CDR3 covers 14 residues. Produced via immunoSEQ multiplex PCR; TCRdb's table is partial and in-frame only. The sample lists about 240,000 clones, 86% occurring once. The TCR was taken from a man older than 75 with acute or convalescent COVID-19. The V gene is TRBV6-6, the J gene TRBJ1-1; no clear D. The sample taken for sequencing was peripheral blood. For the CDR3, the DNA is TGTGCCAGCAGCTTGCAAACCCTCGGCACTGAAGCTTTCTTT. Translation: CASSLQTLGTEAFF.